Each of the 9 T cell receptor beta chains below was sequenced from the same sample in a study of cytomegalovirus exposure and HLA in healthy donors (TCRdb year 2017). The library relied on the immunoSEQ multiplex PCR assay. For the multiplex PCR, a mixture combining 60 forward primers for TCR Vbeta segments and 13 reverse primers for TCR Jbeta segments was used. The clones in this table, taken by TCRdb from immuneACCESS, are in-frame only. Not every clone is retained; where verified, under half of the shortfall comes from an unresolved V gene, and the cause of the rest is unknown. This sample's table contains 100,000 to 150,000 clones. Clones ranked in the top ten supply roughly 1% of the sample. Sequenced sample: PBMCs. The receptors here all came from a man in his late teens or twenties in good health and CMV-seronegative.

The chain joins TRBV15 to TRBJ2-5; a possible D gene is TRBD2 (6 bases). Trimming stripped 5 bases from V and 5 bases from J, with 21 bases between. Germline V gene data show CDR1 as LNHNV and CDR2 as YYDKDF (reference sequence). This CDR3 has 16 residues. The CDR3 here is CATSLYRRAPGETQYF. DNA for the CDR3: TGTGCCACCAGCCTATACAGGAGGGCCCCGGGGGAGACCCAGTACTTC.

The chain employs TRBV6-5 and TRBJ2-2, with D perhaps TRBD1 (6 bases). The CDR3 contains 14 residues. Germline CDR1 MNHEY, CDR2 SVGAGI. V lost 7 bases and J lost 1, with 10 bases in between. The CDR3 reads CASTLQGNTGELFF. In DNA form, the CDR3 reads TGTGCCAGCACTTTACAGGGGAACACCGGGGAGCTGTTTTTT.

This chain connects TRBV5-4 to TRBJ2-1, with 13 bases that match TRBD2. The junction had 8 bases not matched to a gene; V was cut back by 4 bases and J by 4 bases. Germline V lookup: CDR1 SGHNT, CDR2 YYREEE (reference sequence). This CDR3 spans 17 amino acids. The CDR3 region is CASSPNELAGGYNEQFF. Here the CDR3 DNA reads TGTGCCAGCAGCCCCAACGAACTAGCGGGGGGGTACAATGAGCAGTTCTTC.

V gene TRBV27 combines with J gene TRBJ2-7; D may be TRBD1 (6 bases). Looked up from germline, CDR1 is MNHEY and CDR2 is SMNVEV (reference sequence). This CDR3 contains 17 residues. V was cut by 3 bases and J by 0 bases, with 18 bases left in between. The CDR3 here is CASSFLPPGQNSYEQYF. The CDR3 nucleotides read TGTGCCAGCAGTTTCCTCCCCCCGGGACAAAACTCCTACGAGCAGTACTTC.

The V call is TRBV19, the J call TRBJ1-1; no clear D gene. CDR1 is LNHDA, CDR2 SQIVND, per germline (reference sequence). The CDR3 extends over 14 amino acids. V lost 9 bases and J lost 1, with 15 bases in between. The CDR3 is CASLQRGGNTEAFF. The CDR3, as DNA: TGTGCCAGCCTCCAGCGGGGAGGGAACACTGAAGCTTTCTTT.

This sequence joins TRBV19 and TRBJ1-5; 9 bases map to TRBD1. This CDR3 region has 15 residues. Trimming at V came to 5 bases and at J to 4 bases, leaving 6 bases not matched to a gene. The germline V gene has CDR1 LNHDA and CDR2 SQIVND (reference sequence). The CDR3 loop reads CASSPGTGKNQPQHF. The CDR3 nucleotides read TGTGCCAGTAGTCCCGGGACAGGGAAAAATCAGCCCCAGCATTTT.

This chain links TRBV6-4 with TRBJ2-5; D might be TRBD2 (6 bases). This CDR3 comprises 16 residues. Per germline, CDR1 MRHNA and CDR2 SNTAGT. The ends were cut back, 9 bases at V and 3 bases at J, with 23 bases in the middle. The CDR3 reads CARTCLITGVEETQYF. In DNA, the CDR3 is TGTGCCAGGACGTGTTTGATTACGGGGGTTGAAGAGACCCAGTACTTC.

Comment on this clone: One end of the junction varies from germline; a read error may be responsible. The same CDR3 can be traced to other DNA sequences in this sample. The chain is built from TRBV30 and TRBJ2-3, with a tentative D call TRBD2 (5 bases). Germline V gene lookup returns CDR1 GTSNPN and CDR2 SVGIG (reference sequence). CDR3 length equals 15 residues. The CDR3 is CAWSLPDSRTDTQYF. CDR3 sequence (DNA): TGCGCCTGGAGTCTCCCGGACTCCCGCACAGATACGCAGTATTTT.

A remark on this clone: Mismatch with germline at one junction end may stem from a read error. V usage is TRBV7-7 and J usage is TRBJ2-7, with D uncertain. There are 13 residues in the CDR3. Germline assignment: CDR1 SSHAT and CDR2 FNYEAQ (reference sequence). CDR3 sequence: CASSLEWSYEQYF. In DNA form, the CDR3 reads TGTGCTAGCAGCTTAGAATGGAGCTACGAGCAGTACTTC.